This TCR beta chain appears in the sequencing data of a study of persistence of HIV-infected CD4 T cells. Study-wide results and caveats: Antigen-responding cells were enriched for degenerate expanded CDR3beta sequences. TCR analyses could not target the rare provirus-carrying CMV-responding cells.

The libraries were made with immunoSEQ version 4 in survey mode. The assay was immunoSEQ multiplex PCR, and TCRdb's table has in-frame clones only and misses some. Of tens of thousands of clones in the sample, around 89% are singletons; the top ten hold approximately 0.45%. A word on this clone: The antigen is unknown.

Nonspecific anti-CD3/anti-CD28 bead stimulation represents the broad CD4+ T cell repertoire. Sorting of responding CD4+ T cells relied on upregulated CD40 ligand together with CD69. Undetectable plasma HIV-1 RNA below 50 copies/mL lasted at least 4 years. For about 17 hours, CD8-depleted PBMCs received anti-CD28/CD49d costimulation, a CD40-blocking antibody and enfuvirtide. The J segment lost 4 bases and the V segment lost 4 bases, leaving 8 bases of the junction unmatched. The CDR3 has 15 residues. Germline V gene sequence: CDR1 SGHTS, CDR2 YDEGEE. This receptor was obtained from an adult woman with HIV who was CMV-seropositive. The input for sequencing was CD4+ T cells sorted from PBMCs after 18-hour stimulation, taken from a patient who received antiretroviral therapy. The V gene is TRBV5-8, the J gene TRBJ1-2; 9 positions agree with TRBD1. The CDR3 sequence is CASSVPTGGSYGYTF. CDR3 in DNA: TGTGCCAGCAGCGTCCCTACAGGGGGCAGCTATGGCTACACCTTC.